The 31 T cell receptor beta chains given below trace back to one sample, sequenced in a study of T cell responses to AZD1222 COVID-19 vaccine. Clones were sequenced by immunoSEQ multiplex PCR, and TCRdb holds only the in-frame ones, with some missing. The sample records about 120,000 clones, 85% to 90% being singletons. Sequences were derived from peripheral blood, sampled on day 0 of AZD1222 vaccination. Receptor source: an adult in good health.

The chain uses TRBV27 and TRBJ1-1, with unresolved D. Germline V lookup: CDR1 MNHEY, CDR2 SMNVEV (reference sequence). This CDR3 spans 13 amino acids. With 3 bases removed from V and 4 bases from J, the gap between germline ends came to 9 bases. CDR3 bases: TGTGCCAGCAGTTTTGGTGGGTTCACTGAAGCTTTCTTT. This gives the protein CASSFGGFTEAFF.

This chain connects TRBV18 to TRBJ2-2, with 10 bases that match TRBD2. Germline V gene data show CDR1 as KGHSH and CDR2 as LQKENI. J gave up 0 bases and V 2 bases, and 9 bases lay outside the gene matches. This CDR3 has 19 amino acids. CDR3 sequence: CASSPSDHLAGANTGELFF. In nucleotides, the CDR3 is TGTGCCAGCTCACCATCCGATCATCTAGCGGGGGCGAACACCGGGGAGCTGTTTTTT.

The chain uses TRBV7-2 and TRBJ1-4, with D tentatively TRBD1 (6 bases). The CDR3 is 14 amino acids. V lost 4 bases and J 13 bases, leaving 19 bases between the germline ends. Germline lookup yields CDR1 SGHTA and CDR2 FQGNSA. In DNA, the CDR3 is TGTGCCAGCAGCTCCCCTGGGCAGGGGAGGGTACTGTTTTTT. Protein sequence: CASSSPGQGRVLFF.

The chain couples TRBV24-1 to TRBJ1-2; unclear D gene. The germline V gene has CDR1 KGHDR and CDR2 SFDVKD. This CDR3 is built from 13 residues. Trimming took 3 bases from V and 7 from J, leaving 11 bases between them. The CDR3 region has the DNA TGTGCCACCAGTGATGGGCCCGACCGTGGCTACACCTTC. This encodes CATSDGPDRGYTF.

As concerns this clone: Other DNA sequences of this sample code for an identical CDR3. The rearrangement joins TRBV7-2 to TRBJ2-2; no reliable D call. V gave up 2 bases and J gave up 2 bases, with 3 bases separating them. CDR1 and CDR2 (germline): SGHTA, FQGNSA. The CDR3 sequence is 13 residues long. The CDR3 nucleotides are TGTGCCAGCAGCTTAATAAACACCGGGGAGCTGTTTTTT. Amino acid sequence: CASSLINTGELFF.

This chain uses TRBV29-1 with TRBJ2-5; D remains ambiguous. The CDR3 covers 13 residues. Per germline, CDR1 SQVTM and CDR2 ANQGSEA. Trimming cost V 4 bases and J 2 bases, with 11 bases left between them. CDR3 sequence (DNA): TGCAGCGTTGTGGGGTGGGGACAAGAGACCCAGTACTTC. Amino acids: CSVVGWGQETQYF.

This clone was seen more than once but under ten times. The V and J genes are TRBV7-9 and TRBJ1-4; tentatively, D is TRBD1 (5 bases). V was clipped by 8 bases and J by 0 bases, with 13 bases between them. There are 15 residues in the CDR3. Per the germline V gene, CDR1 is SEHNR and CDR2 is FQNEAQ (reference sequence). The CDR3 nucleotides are TGTGCCAGCGGCAGGGACCTTTCAACTAATGAAAAACTGTTTTTT. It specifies CASGRDLSTNEKLFF.

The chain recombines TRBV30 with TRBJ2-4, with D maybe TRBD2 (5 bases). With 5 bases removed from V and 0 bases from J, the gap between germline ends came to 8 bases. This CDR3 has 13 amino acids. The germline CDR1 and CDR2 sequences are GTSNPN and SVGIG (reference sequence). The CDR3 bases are TGTGCCTGGCATGGACTAGCCAAAAACATTCAGTACTTC. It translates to CAWHGLAKNIQYF.

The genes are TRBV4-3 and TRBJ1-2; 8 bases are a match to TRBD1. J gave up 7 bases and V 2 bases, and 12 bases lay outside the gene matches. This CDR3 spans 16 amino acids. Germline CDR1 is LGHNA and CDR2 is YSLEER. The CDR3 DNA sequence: TGCGCCAGCAGCCAACAATACCCGACAGGGGATGGTGGCTACACCTTC. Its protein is CASSQQYPTGDGGYTF.

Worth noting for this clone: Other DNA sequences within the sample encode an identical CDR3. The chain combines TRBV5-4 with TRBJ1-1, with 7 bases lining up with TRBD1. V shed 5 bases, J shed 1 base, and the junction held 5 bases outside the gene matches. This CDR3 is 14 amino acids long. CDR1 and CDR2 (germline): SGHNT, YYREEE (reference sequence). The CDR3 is CASRGDRANTEAFF. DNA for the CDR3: TGTGCCAGCAGAGGAGACAGGGCGAACACTGAAGCTTTCTTT.

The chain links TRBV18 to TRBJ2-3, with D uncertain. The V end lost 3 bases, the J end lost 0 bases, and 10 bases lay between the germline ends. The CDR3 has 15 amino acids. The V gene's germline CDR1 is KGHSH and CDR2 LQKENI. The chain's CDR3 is CASSPSQPSTDTQYF. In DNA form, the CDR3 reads TGTGCCAGCTCACCTAGCCAGCCCAGCACAGATACGCAGTATTTT.

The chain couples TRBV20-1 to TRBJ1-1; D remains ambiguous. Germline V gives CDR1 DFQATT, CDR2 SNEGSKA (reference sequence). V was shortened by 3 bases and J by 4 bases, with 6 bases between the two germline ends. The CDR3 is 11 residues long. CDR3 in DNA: TGCAGTGCTAGCCGGGGCACTGAAGCTTTCTTT. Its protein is CSASRGTEAFF.

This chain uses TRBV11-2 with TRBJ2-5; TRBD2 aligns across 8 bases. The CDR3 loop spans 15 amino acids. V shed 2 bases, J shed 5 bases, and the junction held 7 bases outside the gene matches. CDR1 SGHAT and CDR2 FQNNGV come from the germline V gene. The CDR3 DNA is TGTGCCAGCAGCTTACCTTTAGCGGGAATGGAGACCCAGTACTTC. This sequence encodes CASSLPLAGMETQYF.

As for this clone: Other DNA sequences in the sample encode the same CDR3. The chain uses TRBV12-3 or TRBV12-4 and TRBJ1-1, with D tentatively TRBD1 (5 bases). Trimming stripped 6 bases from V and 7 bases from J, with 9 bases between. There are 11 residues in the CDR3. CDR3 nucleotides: TGTGCCAGCAGACTTACAGGTGAAGCTTTCTTT. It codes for CASRLTGEAFF.

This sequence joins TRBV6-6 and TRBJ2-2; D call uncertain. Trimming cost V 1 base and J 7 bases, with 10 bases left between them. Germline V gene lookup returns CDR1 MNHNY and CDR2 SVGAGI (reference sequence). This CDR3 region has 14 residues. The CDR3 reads CASSYFGDSGELFF. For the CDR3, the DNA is TGTGCCAGCAGTTACTTTGGGGATAGCGGGGAGCTGTTTTTT.

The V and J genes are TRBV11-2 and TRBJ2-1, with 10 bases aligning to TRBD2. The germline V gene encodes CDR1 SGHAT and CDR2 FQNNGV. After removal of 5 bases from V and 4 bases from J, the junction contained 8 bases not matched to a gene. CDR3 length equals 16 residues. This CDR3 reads CASSPPGLATYNEQFF. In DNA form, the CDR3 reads TGTGCCAGCAGCCCCCCGGGACTAGCGACTTACAATGAGCAGTTCTTC.

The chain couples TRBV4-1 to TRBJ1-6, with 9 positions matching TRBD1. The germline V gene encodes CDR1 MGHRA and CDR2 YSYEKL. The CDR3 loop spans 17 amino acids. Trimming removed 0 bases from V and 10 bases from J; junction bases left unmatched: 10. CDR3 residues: CASSQESGTGLGSPLHF. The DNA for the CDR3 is TGCGCCAGCAGCCAAGAATCTGGGACAGGGCTTGGCTCACCCCTCCACTTT.

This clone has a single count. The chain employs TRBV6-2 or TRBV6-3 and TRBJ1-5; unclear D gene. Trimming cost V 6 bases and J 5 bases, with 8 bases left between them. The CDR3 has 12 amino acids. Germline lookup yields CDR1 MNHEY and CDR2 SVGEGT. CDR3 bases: TGTGCCAGCAGCGCAGAGGATCAGCCCCAGCATTTT. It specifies CASSAEDQPQHF.

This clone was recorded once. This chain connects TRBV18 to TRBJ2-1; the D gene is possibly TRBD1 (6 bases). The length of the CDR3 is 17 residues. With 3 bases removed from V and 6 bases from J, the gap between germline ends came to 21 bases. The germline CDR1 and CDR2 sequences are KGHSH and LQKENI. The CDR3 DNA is TGTGCCAGCTCACCCCCCAGAGGGGGAGTTTTTCCCAATGAGCAGTTCTTC. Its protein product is CASSPPRGGVFPNEQFF.

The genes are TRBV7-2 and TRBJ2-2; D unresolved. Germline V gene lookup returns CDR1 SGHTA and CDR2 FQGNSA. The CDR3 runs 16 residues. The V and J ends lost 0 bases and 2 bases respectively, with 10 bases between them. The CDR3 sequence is CASSLADPINTGELFF. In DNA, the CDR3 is TGTGCCAGCAGCTTAGCGGACCCTATTAACACCGGGGAGCTGTTTTTT.

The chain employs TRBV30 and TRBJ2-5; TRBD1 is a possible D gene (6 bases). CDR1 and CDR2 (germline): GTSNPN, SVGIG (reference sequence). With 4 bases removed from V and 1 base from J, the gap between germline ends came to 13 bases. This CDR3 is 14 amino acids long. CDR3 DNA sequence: TGTGCCTGGAACATACAGGGCCCCCAAGAGACCCAGTACTTC. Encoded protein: CAWNIQGPQETQYF.

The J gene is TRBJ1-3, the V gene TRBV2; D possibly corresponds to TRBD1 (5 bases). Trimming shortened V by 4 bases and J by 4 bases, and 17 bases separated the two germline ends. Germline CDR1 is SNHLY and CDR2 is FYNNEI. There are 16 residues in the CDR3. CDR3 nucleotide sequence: TGTGCCAGCAGTGTGGACAATTCGGGTGTCGGAAACACCATATATTTT. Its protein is CASSVDNSGVGNTIYF.

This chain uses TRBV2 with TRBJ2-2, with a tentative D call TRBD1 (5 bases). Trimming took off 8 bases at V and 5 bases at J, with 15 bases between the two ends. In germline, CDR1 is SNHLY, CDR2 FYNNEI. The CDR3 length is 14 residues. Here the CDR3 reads CASQKGAGTGELFF. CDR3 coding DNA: TGTGCCAGCCAGAAAGGGGCAGGGACCGGGGAGCTGTTTTTT.

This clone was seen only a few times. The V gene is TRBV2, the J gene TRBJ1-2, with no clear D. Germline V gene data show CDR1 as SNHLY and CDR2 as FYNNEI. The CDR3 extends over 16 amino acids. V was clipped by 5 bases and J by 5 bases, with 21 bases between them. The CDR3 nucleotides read TGTGCCAGCAGTCCCTACTCCTTCCTTTCGCAATATGGCTACACCTTC. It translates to CASSPYSFLSQYGYTF. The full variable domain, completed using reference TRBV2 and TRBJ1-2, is EPEVTQTPSHQVTQMGQEVILRCVPISNHLYFYWYRQILGQKVEFLVSFYNNEISEKSEIFDDQFSVERPDGSNFTLKIRSTKLEDSAMYFCASSPYSFLSQYGYTFGSGTRLTVV.

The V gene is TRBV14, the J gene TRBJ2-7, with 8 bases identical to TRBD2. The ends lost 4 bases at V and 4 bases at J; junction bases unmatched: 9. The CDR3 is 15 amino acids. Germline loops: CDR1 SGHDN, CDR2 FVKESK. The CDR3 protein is CASSLDMSGSYEQYF. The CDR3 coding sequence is TGTGCCAGCAGCCTAGACATGAGCGGGAGTTACGAGCAGTACTTC.

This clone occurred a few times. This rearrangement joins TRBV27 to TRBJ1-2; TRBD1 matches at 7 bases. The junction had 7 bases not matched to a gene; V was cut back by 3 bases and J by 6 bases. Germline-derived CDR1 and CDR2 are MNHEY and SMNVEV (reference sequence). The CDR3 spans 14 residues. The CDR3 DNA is TGTGCCAGCAGTTTCAGACAGGGCGTTGATGGCTACACCTTC. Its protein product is CASSFRQGVDGYTF.

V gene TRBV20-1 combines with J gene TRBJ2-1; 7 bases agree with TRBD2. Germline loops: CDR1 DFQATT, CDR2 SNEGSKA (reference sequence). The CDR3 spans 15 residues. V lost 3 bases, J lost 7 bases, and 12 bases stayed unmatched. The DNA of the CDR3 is TGCAGTGCTAGTAAAGGCGGGAGAGGTGCGAATGAGCAGTTCTTC. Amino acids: CSASKGGRGANEQFF.

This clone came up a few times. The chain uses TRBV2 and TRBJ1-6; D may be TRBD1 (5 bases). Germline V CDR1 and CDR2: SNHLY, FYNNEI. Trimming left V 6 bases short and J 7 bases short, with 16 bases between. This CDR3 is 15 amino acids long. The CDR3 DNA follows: TGTGCCAGCAGATCAGGGCTTTCGCAAAATTCACCCCTCCACTTT. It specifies CASRSGLSQNSPLHF.

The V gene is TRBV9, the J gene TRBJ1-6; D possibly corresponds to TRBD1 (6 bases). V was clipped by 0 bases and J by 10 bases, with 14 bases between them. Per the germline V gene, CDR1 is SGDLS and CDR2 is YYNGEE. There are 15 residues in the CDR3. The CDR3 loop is CASSVGGGGRSPLHF. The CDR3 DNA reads TGTGCCAGCAGCGTAGGCGGAGGGGGACGCTCACCCCTCCACTTT.

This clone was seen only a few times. The CDR3 reads CASSLGGENTIYF. In DNA, the CDR3 is TGTGCCAGCTCACTTGGGGGCGAGAACACCATATATTTT. The rearrangement uses TRBV18 and TRBJ1-3; maybe TRBD1 (6 bases). This CDR3 region has 13 residues. Per the germline V gene, CDR1 is KGHSH and CDR2 is LQKENI. V dropped 4 bases and J dropped 7 bases, with 11 bases sitting between them.

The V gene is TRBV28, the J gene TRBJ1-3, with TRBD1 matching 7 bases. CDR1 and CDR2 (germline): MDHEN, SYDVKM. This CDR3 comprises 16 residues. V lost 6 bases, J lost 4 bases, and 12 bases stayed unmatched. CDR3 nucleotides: TGTGCCAGCAGCAGAGGGGGCACCCCCGGAGGAAACACCATATATTTT. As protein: CASSRGGTPGGNTIYF.